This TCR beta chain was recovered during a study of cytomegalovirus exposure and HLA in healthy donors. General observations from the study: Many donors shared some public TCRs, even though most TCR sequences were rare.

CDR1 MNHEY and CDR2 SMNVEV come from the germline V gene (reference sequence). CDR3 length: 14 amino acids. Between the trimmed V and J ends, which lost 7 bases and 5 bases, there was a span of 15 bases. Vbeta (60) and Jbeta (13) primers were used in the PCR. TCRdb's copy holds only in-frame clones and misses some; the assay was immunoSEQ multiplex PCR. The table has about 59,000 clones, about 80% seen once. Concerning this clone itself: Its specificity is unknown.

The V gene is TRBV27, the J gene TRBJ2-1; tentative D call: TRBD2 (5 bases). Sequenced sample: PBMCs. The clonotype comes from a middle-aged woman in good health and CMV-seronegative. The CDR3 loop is CASTVVGANNEQFF. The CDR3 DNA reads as TGTGCCAGCACGGTCGTGGGAGCAAACAATGAGCAGTTCTTC.